Presented here are 3 T cell receptor beta chains from one specimen sequenced in a study of low-dose radiotherapy and immunotherapy resistance in tumors. First-strand cDNA used TRAV- and TRBV-specific primers, covering alpha and beta chains. With a constant-region primer and a V-primer adapter, TCRs were subjected to 20 to 25 PCR cycles of amplification. MiXCR, run by TCRdb on the reads, gives a single entry per CDR3 protein. The data contain about 97,000 distinct CDR3 sequences, under 25% of them singletons. Specified time point: after trial treatment. As to treatment: LDRT plus nivolumab, ipilimumab, low-dose cyclophosphamide and aspirin (RACIN trial). Material: PBMCs, obtained after low-dose radiotherapy plus immunotherapy. The receptors originated from a male donor with prostate cancer.

Many counts were recorded for this clonotype. The CDR3 here is CASRYRGRFQETQYF. For the CDR3, the DNA is TGTGCCAGCAGGTACAGGGGGCGATTCCAAGAGACCCAGTACTTC. V is TRBV5-5 and J is TRBJ2-5, with TRBD1 identical over 9 bases. The CDR3 is 15 amino acids. Looked up from germline, CDR1 is SGHKS and CDR2 is YYEKEE (reference sequence). With 5 bases clipped from V and 1 base from J, the junction kept 6 bases outside the gene matches.

This clonotype was seen many times. The chain couples TRBV20-1 to TRBJ2-1, with D possibly being TRBD2 (6 bases). Deletions cut 1 base from V and 8 bases from J, with 15 bases between. In germline, CDR1 is DFQATT, CDR2 SNEGSKA (reference sequence). This CDR3 has 14 residues. The CDR3 DNA is TGCAGTGCTAGAGGAGACCCGACTAGGGATGAGCAGTTCTTC. This encodes CSARGDPTRDEQFF.

V gene TRBV6-5 combines with J gene TRBJ1-5; D is ambiguous. This CDR3 comprises 12 residues. V was cut by 5 bases and J by 11 bases, with 13 bases left in between. Per germline, CDR1 MNHEY and CDR2 SVGAGI. CDR3 protein: CASSKEGAAQHF. CDR3 bases: TGTGCCAGCAGTAAAGAGGGTGCAGCCCAGCATTTT.